Below, 30 T cell receptor beta chains from the same sample are listed, as sequenced in a study of technical replicates of blood from a handful of donors. The data were produced by immunoSEQ multiplex PCR, yet TCRdb's version contains in-frame clones alone and is incomplete. Of some 82,000 clones listed, around 94% were seen once; the top ten hold about 0.4%. The sequenced sample consisted of T cells isolated from PBMCs. The source is a human donor in good health.

This clone was picked up one time. DNA for the CDR3: TGTGCCACCGTCGGGGACACGGGGGGTTACGAGCAGTACTTC. Translating it yields CATVGDTGGYEQYF. The V gene is TRBV6-1, the J gene TRBJ2-7; TRBD2 is a possible D gene (7 bases). V dropped 10 bases and J dropped 4 bases, with 20 bases sitting between them. The CDR3 totals 14 residues. Germline V lookup: CDR1 MNHNS, CDR2 SASEGT.

The rearrangement uses TRBV11-3 and TRBJ2-2; no clear D. There are 14 residues in the CDR3. Trimming left V 3 bases short and J 1 base short, with 6 bases between. The germline V gene encodes CDR1 SGHNT and CDR2 YENEEA. CDR3 amino acids: CASSFSGNTGELFF. The CDR3 nucleotides are TGTGCCAGCAGCTTCTCCGGGAACACCGGGGAGCTGTTTTTT.

CDR3 amino acids: CAWSRASGSSLVYTDTQYF. The CDR3 DNA reads as TGTGCCTGGAGTCGCGCTAGCGGGAGTAGTTTGGTATACACAGATACGCAGTATTTT. V is TRBV30 and J is TRBJ2-3, with 10 bases aligning to TRBD2. J was trimmed by 2 bases and V by 2 bases; bases with no gene match: 16. This CDR3 region has 19 residues. Germline-derived CDR1 and CDR2 are GTSNPN and SVGIG (reference sequence).

The rearrangement links TRBV7-8 to TRBJ1-1; 8 bases match TRBD1. Germline V gene lookup returns CDR1 SGHVS and CDR2 FQNEAQ. V shed 5 bases and J 0 bases; nucleotides not matched to a gene: 8. This CDR3 region has 16 residues. The CDR3 DNA reads TGTGCCAGCAGCCTCGGGACAGGTTCCGTGAACACTGAAGCTTTCTTT. It translates to CASSLGTGSVNTEAFF.

This chain connects TRBV19 to TRBJ2-6; tentative D call: TRBD1 (5 bases). There are 16 residues in the CDR3. Trimming stripped 3 bases from V and 2 bases from J, with 11 bases between. CDR1 and CDR2 (germline): LNHDA, SQIVND (reference sequence). The CDR3 reads CASSIQGQTGANVLTF. CDR3 in DNA: TGTGCCAGTAGTATCCAGGGTCAGACTGGGGCCAACGTCCTGACTTTC.

The rearrangement links TRBV30 to TRBJ1-1; D gene uncertain. This CDR3 is 15 amino acids long. Trimming took 0 bases from V and 0 from J, leaving 11 bases between them. The germline CDR1 and CDR2 sequences are GTSNPN and SVGIG (reference sequence). The CDR3 coding sequence is TGTGCCTGGAGTGTACTAGTGGGCCTGAACACTGAAGCTTTCTTT. This gives the protein CAWSVLVGLNTEAFF.

The chain employs TRBV4-1 and TRBJ1-1; the D is unclear. The V end lost 3 bases, the J end lost 2 bases, and 13 bases lay between the germline ends. This CDR3 has 15 amino acids. The germline CDR1 and CDR2 sequences are MGHRA and YSYEKL. The CDR3 loop reads CASSQDPGTNTEAFF. Written as DNA, the CDR3 is TGCGCCAGCAGCCAGGATCCGGGTACAAACACTGAAGCTTTCTTT.

This rearrangement joins TRBV18 to TRBJ1-1, with D hard to call. From germline, CDR1 is KGHSH and CDR2 LQKENI. The germline V and J ends were trimmed by 6 bases and 3 bases, with 17 bases remaining between them. CDR3 size: 15 residues. Written as DNA, the CDR3 is TGTGCCAGCTCCCTTGGTGAGGGAGGACACACTGAAGCTTTCTTT. It encodes CASSLGEGGHTEAFF.

The rearrangement links TRBV9 to TRBJ1-3, with 8 bases identical to TRBD1. The CDR3 is 14 amino acids. Germline V gene sequence: CDR1 SGDLS, CDR2 YYNGEE. Germline trimming cut 4 bases from V and 4 bases from J; bases unmatched to any gene: 4. The CDR3 loop is CASSQGQVGNTIYF. The CDR3, as DNA: TGTGCCAGCAGCCAGGGACAGGTCGGAAACACCATATATTTT.

This rearrangement joins TRBV28 to TRBJ1-3; unclear D gene. Germline loops: CDR1 MDHEN, CDR2 SYDVKM. This CDR3 has 13 residues. Deletions cut 4 bases from V and 4 bases from J, with 8 bases between. The CDR3, as DNA: TGTGCCAGCAGTTCCCCCCCGGGAAACACCATATATTTT. This sequence encodes CASSSPPGNTIYF. The complete variable domain, with remaining parts taken from reference TRBV28 and TRBJ1-3, reads DVKVTQSSRYLVKRTGEKVFLECVQDMDHENMFWYRQDPGLGLRLIYFSYDVKMKEKGDIPEGYSVSREKKERFSLILESASTNQTSMYLCASSSPPGNTIYFGEGSWLTVV.

V usage is TRBV15 and J usage is TRBJ2-3; tentatively, D is TRBD2 (6 bases). CDR1 LNHNV and CDR2 YYDKDF come from the germline V gene (reference sequence). The CDR3 is made up of 14 amino acids. The germline V and J ends were trimmed by 6 bases and 8 bases, with 18 bases remaining between them. The CDR3 nucleotides read TGTGCCACCAGTATGATAAGGGAGGCTCCTACGCAGTATTTT. It codes for CATSMIREAPTQYF. Filled out from reference TRBV15 and TRBJ2-3, the complete variable domain reads DAMVIQNPRYQVTQFGKPVTLSCSQTLNHNVMYWYQQKSSQAPKLLFHYYDKDFNNEADTPDNFQSRRPNTSFCFLDIRSPGLGDTAMYLCATSMIREAPTQYFGPGTRLTVL.

J is TRBJ1-2 and V is TRBV27, with 11 positions matching TRBD1. V gave up 5 bases and J gave up 5 bases; unmatched junction bases: 7. The CDR3 spans 15 residues. The germline gives CDR1 MNHEY, CDR2 SMNVEV (reference sequence). CDR3: CASSQGQGAVYGYTF. In DNA, the CDR3 is TGTGCCAGCAGTCAAGGACAGGGGGCTGTATATGGCTACACCTTC.

The rearrangement joins TRBV10-3 to TRBJ2-7; a weak D match, TRBD2 (6 bases). The CDR3 spans 13 residues. V lost 7 bases to trimming and J lost 6 bases, with 16 bases between them. CDR1 is ENHRY and CDR2 is SYGVKD in the germline V gene. The CDR3 loop reads CAINGGNSGEQYF. CDR3 in DNA: TGTGCCATCAATGGAGGGAACTCGGGCGAGCAGTACTTC.

V and J are TRBV29-1 and TRBJ1-2; perhaps TRBD1 as D (6 bases). CDR3 size: 16 residues. With 3 bases removed from V and 6 bases from J, the gap between germline ends came to 23 bases. Germline lookup yields CDR1 SQVTM and CDR2 ANQGSEA. CDR3 DNA sequence: TGCAGCGTTGACGTGACAGGAGCCTCCCTAAGGGATGGCTACACCTTC. This encodes CSVDVTGASLRDGYTF.

The chain is built from TRBV4-3 and TRBJ2-7, with TRBD1 identical over 9 bases. The CDR3 consists of 16 residues. Looked up from germline, CDR1 is LGHNA and CDR2 is YSLEER. The trim removed 4 bases at V and 2 bases at J, leaving 9 bases unmatched. For the CDR3, the DNA is TGCGCCAGCAGCCGAGGACACGGACAGGGGCCCTACGAGCAGTACTTC. Protein: CASSRGHGQGPYEQYF.

The sample holds one count of this clone. The V gene is TRBV7-6, the J gene TRBJ2-1; 13 nucleotides align to TRBD2. Germline CDR1 and CDR2: SGHVS and FNYEAQ. This CDR3 is 17 amino acids long. Trimming took 5 bases from V and 3 from J; bases not matched to a gene: 7. The CDR3 region has the DNA TGTGCCAGCAGCGAGGGACTAGCGGGACCATACTACAATGAGCAGTTCTTC. This gives the protein CASSEGLAGPYYNEQFF. Variable domain in full (rest from reference TRBV7-6 and TRBJ2-1): GAGVSQSPRYKVTKRGQDVALRCDPISGHVSLYWYRQALGQGPEFLTYFNYEAQQDKSGLPNDRFSAERPEGSISTLTIQRTEQRDSAMYRCASSEGLAGPYYNEQFFGPGTRLTVL.

This chain links TRBV10-1 with TRBJ1-5; D is unresolved. The germline gives CDR1 WNHNN, CDR2 SYGVQD (reference sequence). The ends were cut back, 0 bases at V and 9 bases at J, with 6 bases in the middle. This CDR3 spans 12 amino acids. The CDR3 reads CASSESSRPQHF. CDR3 DNA: TGCGCCAGCAGTGAGTCGAGTCGGCCCCAGCATTTT.

The chain employs TRBV2 and TRBJ1-2, with TRBD1 as a possible D gene (5 bases). Germline assignment: CDR1 SNHLY and CDR2 FYNNEI. Trimming stripped 2 bases from V and 3 bases from J, with 13 bases between. This CDR3 has 15 amino acids. CDR3 amino acids: CASSEMGTGDYGYTF. CDR3 sequence (DNA): TGTGCCAGCAGTGAAATGGGAACAGGAGACTATGGCTACACCTTC.

This clone was detected only once. V is TRBV7-2 and J is TRBJ1-4; weak D call: TRBD1 (5 bases). Trimming pared 5 bases from V and 8 bases from J, leaving 15 bases between. The germline gives CDR1 SGHTA, CDR2 FQGNSA. The CDR3 length is 14 residues. CDR3 DNA: TGTGCCAGCAGCCGTGACAGCCTAGGGGAAAAACTGTTTTTT. This gives the protein CASSRDSLGEKLFF.

This chain links TRBV7-9 with TRBJ1-1; a weak D match, TRBD1 (6 bases). From germline, CDR1 is SEHNR and CDR2 FQNEAQ (reference sequence). Trimming shortened V by 5 bases and J by 0 bases, and 10 bases separated the two germline ends. The CDR3 covers 14 residues. The CDR3 DNA is TGTGCCAGCAGCCTAGGACAGATGAACACTGAAGCTTTCTTT. Protein sequence: CASSLGQMNTEAFF.

This sequence joins TRBV6-1 and TRBJ1-3, with D unresolved. The germline CDR1 and CDR2 sequences are MNHNS and SASEGT. This CDR3 region has 15 residues. The V gene lost 8 bases and the J gene lost 0 bases, with 14 bases spanning the gap. CDR3 residues: CASGRLSISGNTIYF. In DNA form, the CDR3 reads TGTGCCAGCGGCAGGCTATCTATCTCTGGAAACACCATATATTTT.

The chain uses TRBV6-1 and TRBJ1-1, with D maybe TRBD1 (5 bases). Trimming cost V 6 bases and J 1 base, with 15 bases left between them. Germline-derived CDR1 and CDR2 are MNHNS and SASEGT. CDR3 length equals 15 residues. The chain's CDR3 is CASRLGGSKNTEAFF. Written as DNA, the CDR3 is TGTGCCAGCAGATTGGGGGGGTCTAAGAACACTGAAGCTTTCTTT.

CDR3 sequence: CASSLAGGPNEQFF. The CDR3 DNA reads as TGCGCCAGCAGCTTAGCGGGAGGACCGAATGAGCAGTTCTTC. This sequence joins TRBV5-1 and TRBJ2-1; 9 bases map to TRBD2. Losses at the gene ends were 2 bases for V and 7 bases for J; bases not matched to a gene: 4. CDR3 size: 14 residues. Germline values: CDR1 SGHRS, CDR2 YFSETQ.

The chain carries TRBV19 and TRBJ1-2; 9 nucleotides align to TRBD1. Germline lookup yields CDR1 LNHDA and CDR2 SQIVND (reference sequence). Trimming removed 4 bases from V and 5 bases from J; junction bases left unmatched: 8. The CDR3 sequence is 15 residues long. DNA for the CDR3: TGTGCCAGTAGTACTACGGGACAGGGTCCTTATGGCTACACCTTC. It codes for CASSTTGQGPYGYTF.

CDR3 DNA: TGTGCCATCAGTACACGGGACAGGGGGCGGGAGACCCAGTACTTC. It translates to CAISTRDRGRETQYF. The chain uses TRBV10-3 and TRBJ2-5, with 12 bases lining up with TRBD1. J gave up 5 bases and V 5 bases, and 6 bases lay outside the gene matches. CDR1 is ENHRY and CDR2 is SYGVKD in the germline V gene. This CDR3 region has 15 residues.

The rearrangement links TRBV19 to TRBJ1-1; no firm D call. There are 14 residues in the CDR3. The germline gives CDR1 LNHDA, CDR2 SQIVND (reference sequence). V was pared by 7 bases and J by 1 base, with 13 bases between. CDR3 residues: CASTWRHENTEAFF. CDR3 nucleotides: TGTGCCAGTACATGGCGGCACGAGAACACTGAAGCTTTCTTT.

This sequence joins TRBV10-2 and TRBJ2-7, with a tentative D call TRBD2 (6 bases). The V end lost 0 bases, the J end lost 0 bases, and 9 bases lay between the germline ends. CDR3 length: 15 residues. Germline-derived CDR1 and CDR2 are WSHSY and SAAADI. The CDR3 region has the DNA TGCGCCAGCAGTGAGTCCGGAGGGGTCTCCTACGAGCAGTACTTC. It is translated as CASSESGGVSYEQYF.

V gene TRBV9 combines with J gene TRBJ1-1; 10 bases map to TRBD1. The trim removed 2 bases at V and 0 bases at J, leaving 13 bases unmatched. CDR3 length: 19 residues. Germline assignment: CDR1 SGDLS and CDR2 YYNGEE. CDR3 bases: TGTGCCAGCAGCGTCTACTCCGGGACAGGGGCCGGGCTGAACACTGAAGCTTTCTTT. Translating gives CASSVYSGTGAGLNTEAFF.

V and J are TRBV19 and TRBJ1-2, with D possibly being TRBD1 (5 bases). Trimming left V 6 bases short and J 4 bases short, with 9 bases between. Germline V CDR1 and CDR2: LNHDA, SQIVND (reference sequence). CDR3 size: 12 residues. CDR3 sequence reads: CASRAQGYGYTF. CDR3 nucleotides: TGTGCCAGTAGGGCCCAGGGCTATGGCTACACCTTC.

The genes are TRBV6-1 and TRBJ2-1; 10 positions agree with TRBD2. Germline V CDR1 and CDR2: MNHNS, SASEGT. This CDR3 has 15 residues. The ends lost 6 bases at V and 9 bases at J; junction bases unmatched: 11. CDR3 sequence: CASSLWASGRSEQFF. CDR3 nucleotides: TGTGCCAGCAGCCTTTGGGCTAGCGGGAGAAGTGAGCAGTTCTTC.